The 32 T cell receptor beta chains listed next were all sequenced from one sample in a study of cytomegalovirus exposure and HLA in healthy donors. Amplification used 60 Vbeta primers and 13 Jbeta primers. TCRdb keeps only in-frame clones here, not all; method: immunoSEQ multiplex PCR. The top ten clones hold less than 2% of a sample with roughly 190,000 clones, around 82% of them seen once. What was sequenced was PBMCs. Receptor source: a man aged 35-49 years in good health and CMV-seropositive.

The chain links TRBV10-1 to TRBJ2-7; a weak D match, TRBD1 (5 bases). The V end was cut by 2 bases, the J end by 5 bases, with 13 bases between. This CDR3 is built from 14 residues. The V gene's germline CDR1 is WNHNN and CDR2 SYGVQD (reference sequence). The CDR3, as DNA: TGCGCCAGCAGTGAGCGGCAGGGTAGGAACGAGCAGTACTTC. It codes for CASSERQGRNEQYF.

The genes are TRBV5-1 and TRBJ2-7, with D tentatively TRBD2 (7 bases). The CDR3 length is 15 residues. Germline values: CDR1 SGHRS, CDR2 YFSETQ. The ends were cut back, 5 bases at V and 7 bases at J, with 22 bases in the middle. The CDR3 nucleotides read TGCGCCAGCAGGATAATACAGGGAGGGCCGGGGGAGCAGTACTTC. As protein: CASRIIQGGPGEQYF.

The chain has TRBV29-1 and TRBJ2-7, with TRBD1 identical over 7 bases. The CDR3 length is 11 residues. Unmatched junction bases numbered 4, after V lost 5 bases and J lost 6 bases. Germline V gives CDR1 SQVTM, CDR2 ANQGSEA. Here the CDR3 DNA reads TGCAGCGTTTCCCGGGACAGCGAGCAGTACTTC. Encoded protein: CSVSRDSEQYF.

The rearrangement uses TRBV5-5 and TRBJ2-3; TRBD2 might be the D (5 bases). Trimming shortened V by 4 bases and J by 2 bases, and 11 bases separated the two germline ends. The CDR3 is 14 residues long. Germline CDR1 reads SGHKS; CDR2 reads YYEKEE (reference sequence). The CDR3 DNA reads TGTGCCAGCAGCCCCCGAGGGCACACAGATACGCAGTATTTT. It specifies CASSPRGHTDTQYF.

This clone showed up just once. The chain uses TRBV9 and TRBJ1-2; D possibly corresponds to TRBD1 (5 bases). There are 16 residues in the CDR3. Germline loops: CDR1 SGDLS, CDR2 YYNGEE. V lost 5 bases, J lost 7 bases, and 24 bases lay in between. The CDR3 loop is CASREGQDIAVTGYTF. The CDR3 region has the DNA TGTGCCAGCAGAGAAGGCCAGGACATAGCTGTTACTGGCTACACCTTC.

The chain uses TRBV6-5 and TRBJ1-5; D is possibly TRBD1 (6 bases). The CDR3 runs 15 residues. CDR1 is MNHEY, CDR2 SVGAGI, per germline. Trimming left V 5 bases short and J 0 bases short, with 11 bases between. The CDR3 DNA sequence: TGTGCCAGCAGTGGGGGACATCTTAGCAATCAGCCCCAGCATTTT. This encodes CASSGGHLSNQPQHF.

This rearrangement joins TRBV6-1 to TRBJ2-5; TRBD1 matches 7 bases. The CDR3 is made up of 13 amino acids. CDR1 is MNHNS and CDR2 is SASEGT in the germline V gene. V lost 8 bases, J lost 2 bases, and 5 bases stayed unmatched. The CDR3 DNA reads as TGTGCCAGCCTCCTACAGGGGCAAGAGACCCAGTACTTC. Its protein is CASLLQGQETQYF.

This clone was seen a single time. The CDR3 spells CASTSIAVGELFF. In DNA form, the CDR3 reads TGTGCCAGCACAAGTATAGCCGTCGGGGAGCTGTTTTTT. The J gene is TRBJ2-2, the V gene TRBV6-1, with D unclear. V lost 7 bases to trimming and J lost 7 bases, with 13 bases between them. Germline assignment: CDR1 MNHNS and CDR2 SASEGT. CDR3 length: 13 amino acids.

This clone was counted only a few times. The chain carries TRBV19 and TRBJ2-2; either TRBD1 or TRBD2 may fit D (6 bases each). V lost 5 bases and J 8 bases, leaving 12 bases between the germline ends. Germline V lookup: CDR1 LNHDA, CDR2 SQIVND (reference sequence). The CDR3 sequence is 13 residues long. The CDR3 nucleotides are TGTGCCAGTAGTGTAGGGGGGCCGGGGGAGCTGTTTTTT. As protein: CASSVGGPGELFF. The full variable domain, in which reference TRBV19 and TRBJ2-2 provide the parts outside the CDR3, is DGGITQSPKYLFRKEGQNVTLSCEQNLNHDAMYWYRQDPGQGLRLIYYSQIVNDFQKGDIAEGYSVSREKKESFPLTVTSAQKNPTAFYLCASSVGGPGELFFGEGSRLTVL.

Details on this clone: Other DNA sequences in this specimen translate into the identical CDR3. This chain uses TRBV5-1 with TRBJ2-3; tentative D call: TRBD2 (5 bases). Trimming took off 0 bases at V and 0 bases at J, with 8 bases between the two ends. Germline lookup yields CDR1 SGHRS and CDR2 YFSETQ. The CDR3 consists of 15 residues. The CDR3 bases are TGCGCCAGCAGCTTGGTGGGAGCTAGCACAGATACGCAGTATTTT. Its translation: CASSLVGASTDTQYF.

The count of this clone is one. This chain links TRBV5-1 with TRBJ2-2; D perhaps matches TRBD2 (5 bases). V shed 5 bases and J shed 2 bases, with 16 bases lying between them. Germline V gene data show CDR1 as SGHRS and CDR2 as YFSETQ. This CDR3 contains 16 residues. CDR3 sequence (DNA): TGCGCCAGCAGGGATCAGCGGCATTTTAACACCGGGGAGCTGTTTTTT. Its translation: CASRDQRHFNTGELFF.

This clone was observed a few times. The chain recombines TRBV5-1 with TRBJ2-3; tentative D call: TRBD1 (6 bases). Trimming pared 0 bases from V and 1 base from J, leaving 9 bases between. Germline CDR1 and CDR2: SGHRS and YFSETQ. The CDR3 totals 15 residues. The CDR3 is CASSLGQEGTDTQYF. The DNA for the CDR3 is TGCGCCAGCAGCTTGGGACAGGAAGGCACAGATACGCAGTATTTT.

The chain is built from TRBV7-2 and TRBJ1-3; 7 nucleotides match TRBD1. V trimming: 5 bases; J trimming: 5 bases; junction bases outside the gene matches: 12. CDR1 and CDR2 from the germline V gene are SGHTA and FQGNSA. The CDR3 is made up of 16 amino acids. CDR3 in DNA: TGTGCCAGCAGCCGTTTCACAGGGGATGTTAGAAACACCATATATTTT. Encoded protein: CASSRFTGDVRNTIYF.

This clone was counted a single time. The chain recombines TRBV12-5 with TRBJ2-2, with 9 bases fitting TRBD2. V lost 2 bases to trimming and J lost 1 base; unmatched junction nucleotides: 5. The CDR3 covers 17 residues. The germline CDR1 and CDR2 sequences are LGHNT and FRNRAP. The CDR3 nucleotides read TGTGCTAGTGGTTTGCCTTTAGCGGGAGTGAACACCGGGGAGCTGTTTTTT. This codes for CASGLPLAGVNTGELFF.

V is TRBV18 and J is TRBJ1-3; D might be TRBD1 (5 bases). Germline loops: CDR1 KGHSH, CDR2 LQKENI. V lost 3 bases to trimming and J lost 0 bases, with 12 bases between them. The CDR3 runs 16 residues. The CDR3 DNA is TGTGCCAGCTCACCGGCAGGGCCAAGCTCTGGAAACACCATATATTTT. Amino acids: CASSPAGPSSGNTIYF.

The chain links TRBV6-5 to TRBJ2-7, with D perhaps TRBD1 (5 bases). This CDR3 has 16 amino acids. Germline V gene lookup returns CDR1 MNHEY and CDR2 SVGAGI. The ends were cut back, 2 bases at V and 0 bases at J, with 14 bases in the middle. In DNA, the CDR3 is TGTGCCAGCAGTTACAGCAGGGTGAAGGTCTCCTACGAGCAGTACTTC. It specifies CASSYSRVKVSYEQYF.

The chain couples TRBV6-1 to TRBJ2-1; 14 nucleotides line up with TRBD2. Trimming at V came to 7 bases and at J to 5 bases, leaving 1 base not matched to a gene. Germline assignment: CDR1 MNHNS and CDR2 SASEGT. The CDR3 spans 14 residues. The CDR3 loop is CASKGLAGDNEQFF. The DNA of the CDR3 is TGTGCCAGCAAGGGACTAGCGGGAGACAATGAGCAGTTCTTC.

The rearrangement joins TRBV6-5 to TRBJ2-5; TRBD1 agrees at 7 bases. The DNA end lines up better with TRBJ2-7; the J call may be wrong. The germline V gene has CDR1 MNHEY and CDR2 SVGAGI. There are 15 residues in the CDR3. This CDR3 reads CASSPHRGSPYEQYF. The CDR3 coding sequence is TGTGCCAGCAGTCCGCACAGGGGTTCCCCCTACGAGCAGTACTTC.

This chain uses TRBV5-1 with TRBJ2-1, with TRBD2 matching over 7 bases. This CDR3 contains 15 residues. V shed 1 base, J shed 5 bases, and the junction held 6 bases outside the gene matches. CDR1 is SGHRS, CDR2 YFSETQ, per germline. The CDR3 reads CASSLPGGSHNEQFF. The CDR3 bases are TGCGCCAGCAGCTTGCCGGGAGGCTCGCACAATGAGCAGTTCTTC.

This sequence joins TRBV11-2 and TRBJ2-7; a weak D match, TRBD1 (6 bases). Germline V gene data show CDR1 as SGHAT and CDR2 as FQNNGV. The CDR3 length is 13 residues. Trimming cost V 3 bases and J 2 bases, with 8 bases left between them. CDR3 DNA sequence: TGTGCCAGCAGCTTCGGACAGACCTACGAGCAGTACTTC. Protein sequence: CASSFGQTYEQYF.

The CDR3 loop is CSARTSGTDTQYF. The CDR3 DNA follows: TGCAGCGCTAGGACTAGCGGCACAGATACGCAGTATTTT. The genes are TRBV29-1 and TRBJ2-3, with 9 bases fitting TRBD2. The CDR3 consists of 13 residues. From germline, CDR1 is SQVTM and CDR2 ANQGSEA. With 7 bases clipped from V and 1 base from J, the junction kept 3 bases outside the gene matches.

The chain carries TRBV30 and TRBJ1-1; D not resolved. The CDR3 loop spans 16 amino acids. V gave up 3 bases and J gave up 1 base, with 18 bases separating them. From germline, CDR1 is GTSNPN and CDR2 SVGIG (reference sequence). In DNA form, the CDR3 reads TGTGCCTGGAGGAATGAGGAGGGCCGGTGGAACACTGAAGCTTTCTTT. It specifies CAWRNEEGRWNTEAFF.

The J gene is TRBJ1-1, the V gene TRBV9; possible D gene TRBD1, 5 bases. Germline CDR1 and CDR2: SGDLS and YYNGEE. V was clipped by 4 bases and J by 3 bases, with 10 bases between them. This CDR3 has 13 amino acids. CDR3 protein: CASSLQVDTEAFF. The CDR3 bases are TGTGCCAGCAGCTTACAGGTGGACACTGAAGCTTTCTTT.

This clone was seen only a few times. As DNA, the CDR3 is TGTGCCAGCAGTTTCCAACCGGGAGGCTACACCTTC. Protein sequence: CASSFQPGGYTF. The chain recombines TRBV6-5 with TRBJ1-2; no reliable D call. This CDR3 has 12 amino acids. V shed 4 bases and J shed 8 bases, with 11 bases lying between them. Germline-derived CDR1 and CDR2 are MNHEY and SVGAGI.

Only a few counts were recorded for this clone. The CDR3 DNA reads TGTGCCAGCGGCCCCAGGGGCGCAACTAATGAAAAACTGTTTTTT. It codes for CASGPRGATNEKLFF. V usage is TRBV7-8 and J usage is TRBJ1-4, with D possibly TRBD1 on 6 matching bases. The germline gives CDR1 SGHVS, CDR2 FQNEAQ. This CDR3 has 15 residues. Trimming stripped 8 bases from V and 0 bases from J, with 13 bases between.

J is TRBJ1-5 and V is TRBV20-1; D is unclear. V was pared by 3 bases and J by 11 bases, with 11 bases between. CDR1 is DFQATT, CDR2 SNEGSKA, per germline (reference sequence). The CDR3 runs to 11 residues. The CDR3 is CSASALPSQHF. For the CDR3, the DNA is TGCAGTGCTAGTGCACTGCCATCCCAGCATTTT.

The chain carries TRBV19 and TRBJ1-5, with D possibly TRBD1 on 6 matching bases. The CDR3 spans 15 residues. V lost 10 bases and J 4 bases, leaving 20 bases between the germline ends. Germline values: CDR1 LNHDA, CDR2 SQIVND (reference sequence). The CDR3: CATRTPGHWNQPQHF. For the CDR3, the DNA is TGTGCCACTCGAACTCCGGGACACTGGAATCAGCCCCAGCATTTT.

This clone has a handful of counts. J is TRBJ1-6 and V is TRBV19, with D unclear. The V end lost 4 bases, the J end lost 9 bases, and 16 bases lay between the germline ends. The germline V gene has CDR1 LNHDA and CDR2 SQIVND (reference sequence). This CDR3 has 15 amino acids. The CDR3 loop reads CASSTMISSSSPLHF. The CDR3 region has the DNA TGTGCCAGTAGTACCATGATAAGTAGTAGTTCACCCCTCCACTTT.

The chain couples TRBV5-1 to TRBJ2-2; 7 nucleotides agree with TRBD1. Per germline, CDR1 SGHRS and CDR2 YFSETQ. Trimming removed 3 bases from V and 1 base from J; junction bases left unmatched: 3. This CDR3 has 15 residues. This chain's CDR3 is CASSSRTGNTGELFF. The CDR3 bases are TGCGCCAGCAGCTCACGGACAGGGAACACCGGGGAGCTGTTTTTT.

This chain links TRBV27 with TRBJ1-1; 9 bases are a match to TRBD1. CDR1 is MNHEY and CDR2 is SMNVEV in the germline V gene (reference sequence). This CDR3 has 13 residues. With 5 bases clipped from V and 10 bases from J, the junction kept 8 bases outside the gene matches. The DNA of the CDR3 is TGTGCCAGCAGTCGGGACAGGGTCAGTCGAGCTTTCTTT. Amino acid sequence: CASSRDRVSRAFF.

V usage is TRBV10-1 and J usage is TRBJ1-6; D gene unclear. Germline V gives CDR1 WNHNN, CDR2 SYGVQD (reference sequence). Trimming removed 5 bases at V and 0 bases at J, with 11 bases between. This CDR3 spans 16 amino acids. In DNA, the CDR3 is TGCGCCAGCAGTTACATTAGGAGCTCCTATAATTCACCCCTCCACTTT. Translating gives CASSYIRSSYNSPLHF.

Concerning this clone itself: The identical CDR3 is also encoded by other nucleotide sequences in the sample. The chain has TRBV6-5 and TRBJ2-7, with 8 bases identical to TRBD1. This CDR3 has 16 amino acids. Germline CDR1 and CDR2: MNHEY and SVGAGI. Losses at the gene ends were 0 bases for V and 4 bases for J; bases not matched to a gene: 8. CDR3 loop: CASSYSGQGARYEQYF. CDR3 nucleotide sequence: TGTGCCAGCAGTTACTCGGGGCAGGGGGCTAGGTACGAGCAGTACTTC.